The 2 T cell receptor beta chains given below trace back to one sample, sequenced in a study of OX40 agonist ivuxolimab in advanced cancers. Profiling relied on immunoSEQ multiplex PCR, and the TCRdb table lists in-frame clones only, not all of them. The data show approximately 44,000 clones, around 90% seen once. Sample: CD4+ or CD8+ T cells sorted from blood, taken in a trial of the OX40 agonist ivuxolimab. Every receptor here comes from an adult with an advanced solid tumor such as melanoma, head and neck, liver or kidney cancer.

The J gene is TRBJ2-2, the V gene TRBV7-2; 9 bases agree with TRBD2. CDR3 length: 13 amino acids. The germline V gene has CDR1 SGHTA and CDR2 FQGNSA. The CDR3 region has the DNA TGTGCGCGGGAGGGCCTGAACACCGGGGAGCTGTTTTTT. It codes for CAREGLNTGELFF.

The V gene is TRBV5-4, the J gene TRBJ1-2; perhaps TRBD1 as D (6 bases). Trimming removed 4 bases at V and 1 base at J, with 11 bases between. The CDR3 totals 14 residues. Germline CDR1 SGHNT, CDR2 YYREEE (reference sequence). The chain's CDR3 is CASSPEGVNYGYTF. CDR3 nucleotides: TGTGCCAGCAGCCCCGAGGGGGTTAACTATGGCTACACCTTC.